These 13 T cell receptor beta chains share one sample of origin, sequenced in a study of spatial heterogeneity in lung cancer. TCRdb processed the 5' RACE reads anew with MiXCR; each CDR3 protein has one entry. The sample carries about 29,000 distinct CDR3 sequences, around 9.3% recorded once. Time point here: blood at routine non-recurrence follow-up after resection. The source material was PBMCs, sampled at follow-up. These receptor sequences come from a female donor with early-stage non-small cell lung cancer.

The genes are TRBV7-9 and TRBJ1-1; 8 nucleotides line up with TRBD1. CDR1 SEHNR and CDR2 FQNEAQ come from the germline V gene (reference sequence). This CDR3 spans 15 amino acids. The V and J ends lost 5 bases and 0 bases, in that order; junction bases with no gene match: 5. The CDR3 here is CASSQNRGVNTEAFF. As DNA, the CDR3 is TGTGCCAGCAGCCAAAACAGGGGGGTGAACACTGAAGCTTTCTTT.

This clonotype was counted ten times or more. This chain connects TRBV4-2 to TRBJ2-2; the match to TRBD2 covers 10 bases. The CDR3 is 19 residues long. CDR1 is LGHNA, CDR2 YNFKEQ, per germline. The V gene end was trimmed by 1 base and the J gene end by 2 bases; junction bases not matched to a gene: 10. CDR3 bases: TGTGCCAGCAGCCAAGGGTCGAGTAGCGGGGGGCTTAACACCGGGGAGCTGTTTTTT. Encoded protein: CASSQGSSSGGLNTGELFF.

This clonotype was picked up many times. CDR3 region: CASSEWNRDRESYEQYF. CDR3 bases: TGCGCCAGCAGTGAGTGGAACCGGGACAGAGAAAGCTACGAGCAGTACTTC. The V and J genes are TRBV10-2 and TRBJ2-7; TRBD1 aligns across 7 bases. CDR3 length: 17 residues. CDR1 is WSHSY, CDR2 SAAADI, per germline. V shed 1 base, J shed 3 bases, and the junction held 12 bases outside the gene matches.

This clonotype was seen only a few times. V and J are TRBV2 and TRBJ2-3, with 7 bases lining up with TRBD2. J gave up 4 bases and V 8 bases, and 9 bases lay outside the gene matches. CDR1 is SNHLY, CDR2 FYNNEI, per germline. The CDR3 runs 14 residues. Here the CDR3 DNA reads TGTGCCAGCGCAAATCGGGGGGTAGCAGATACGCAGTATTTT. Protein product: CASANRGVADTQYF.

This clonotype was detected only a few times. This rearrangement joins TRBV5-6 to TRBJ2-7, with D possibly TRBD1 on 6 matching bases. V dropped 2 bases and J dropped 7 bases, with 13 bases sitting between them. The CDR3 contains 13 residues. In germline, CDR1 is SGHDT, CDR2 YYEEEE. This CDR3 is CASSLGQHGEQYF. In DNA, the CDR3 is TGTGCCAGCAGCTTAGGACAGCACGGGGAGCAGTACTTC.

This clonotype was seen a handful of times. The V gene is TRBV28, the J gene TRBJ1-5; no firm D call. Trimming shortened V by 2 bases and J by 0 bases, and 5 bases separated the two germline ends. Germline V gene sequence: CDR1 MDHEN, CDR2 SYDVKM. The CDR3 covers 14 residues. In DNA form, the CDR3 reads TGTGCCAGCAGTTTACTCAATAGCAATCAGCCCCAGCATTTT. This sequence encodes CASSLLNSNQPQHF.

This chain joins TRBV5-6 and TRBJ2-3; D call uncertain. The V gene's germline CDR1 is SGHDT and CDR2 YYEEEE. This CDR3 spans 16 amino acids. V was pared by 1 base and J by 0 bases, with 12 bases between. The CDR3 DNA reads TGTGCCAGCAGCTTGCGAAGCGCTTATAGCACAGATACGCAGTATTTT. This sequence encodes CASSLRSAYSTDTQYF.

This clonotype was recorded many times. The chain recombines TRBV11-2 with TRBJ1-2, with TRBD1 matching 8 bases. This CDR3 is built from 14 residues. CDR1 SGHAT and CDR2 FQNNGV come from the germline V gene. V gave up 0 bases and J gave up 14 bases; unmatched junction bases: 11. CDR3 DNA: TGTGCCAGCAGCTTAGATAGGGCAGGGGGCCCTATTACCTTC. Protein sequence: CASSLDRAGGPITF.

This clonotype came up many times. V and J are TRBV5-1 and TRBJ2-7, with TRBD1 matching over 7 bases. The CDR3 loop spans 15 amino acids. V was clipped by 1 base and J by 5 bases; unmatched bases: 9. CDR1 SGHRS and CDR2 YFSETQ come from the germline V gene. CDR3 in DNA: TGCGCCAGCAGCTTGACAGGGGTTGGGTTGAACGAGCAGTACTTC. Amino acids: CASSLTGVGLNEQYF.

This clonotype was seen repeatedly, ten times or more. V gene TRBV5-6 combines with J gene TRBJ2-5; D gene ambiguous. The ends were cut back, 4 bases at V and 7 bases at J, with 8 bases in the middle. Germline CDR1 and CDR2: SGHDT and YYEEEE. CDR3 length equals 11 residues. DNA of the CDR3: TGTGCCAGCAGCCAAGGACGGACCCAGTACTTC. This codes for CASSQGRTQYF.

This clonotype was detected ten times or more. The chain recombines TRBV18 with TRBJ2-3; D remains unclear. CDR3 size: 17 residues. Trimming removed 2 bases at V and 0 bases at J, with 15 bases between. CDR1 is KGHSH and CDR2 is LQKENI in the germline V gene. CDR3 in DNA: TGTGCCAGCTCACCAAATTCTCCCCTCGCTAGCACAGATACGCAGTATTTT. Its translation is CASSPNSPLASTDTQYF.

The rearrangement uses TRBV20-1 and TRBJ2-3; perhaps TRBD2 as D (6 bases). Germline loops: CDR1 DFQATT, CDR2 SNEGSKA (reference sequence). V lost 5 bases, J lost 0 bases, and 18 bases lay in between. The CDR3 runs to 16 residues. The CDR3 sequence is CSAVGLRGISTDTQYF. The CDR3, as DNA: TGCAGTGCTGTGGGCCTGCGGGGTATCAGCACAGATACGCAGTATTTT.

This clonotype was recorded many times. The J gene is TRBJ1-2, the V gene TRBV29-1; 7 nucleotides agree with TRBD1. V was pared by 5 bases and J by 4 bases, with 7 bases of the junction left unmatched. CDR3 length equals 13 residues. The germline V gene has CDR1 SQVTM and CDR2 ANQGSEA. The CDR3 bases are TGCAGCGTTCGGGACAGTCGATTCTATGGCTACACCTTC. This codes for CSVRDSRFYGYTF.